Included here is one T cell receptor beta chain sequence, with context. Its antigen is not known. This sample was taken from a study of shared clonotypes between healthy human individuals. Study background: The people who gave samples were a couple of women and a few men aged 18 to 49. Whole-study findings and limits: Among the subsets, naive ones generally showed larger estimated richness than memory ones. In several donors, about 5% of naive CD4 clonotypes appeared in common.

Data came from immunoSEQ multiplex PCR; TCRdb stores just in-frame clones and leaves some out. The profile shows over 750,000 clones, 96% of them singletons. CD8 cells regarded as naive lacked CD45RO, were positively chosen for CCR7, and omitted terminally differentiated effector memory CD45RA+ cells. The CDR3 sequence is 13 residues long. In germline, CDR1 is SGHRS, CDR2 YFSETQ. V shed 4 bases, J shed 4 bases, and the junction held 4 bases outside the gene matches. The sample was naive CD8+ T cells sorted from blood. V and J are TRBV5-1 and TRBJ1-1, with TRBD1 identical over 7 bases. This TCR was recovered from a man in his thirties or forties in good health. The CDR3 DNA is TGCGCCAGCAGCGGAACAGGGGTCACTGAAGCTTTCTTT. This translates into CASSGTGVTEAFF.